The source of this T cell receptor (beta chain) is a study of shared clonotypes between healthy human individuals. The CDR3 is 14 amino acids. Germline V CDR1 and CDR2: SGHVS, FNYEAQ. V was shortened by 4 bases and J by 0 bases, with 8 bases between the two germline ends. Clones were sequenced by immunoSEQ multiplex PCR, and TCRdb holds only the in-frame ones, with some missing. This repertoire shows roughly 1 million clones, about 75% found once; its top ten account for approximately 1.5%. This TCR was sampled from a man between 18 and 35 years old in good health. The chain uses TRBV7-6 and TRBJ2-3; D could derive from TRBD1 or TRBD2 (5 bases each). Sequencing was done on a sample of memory CD4+ T cells sorted from blood. The subset here: CD45RA-negative fraction. The CDR3 DNA reads as TGTGCCAGCAGCTCGGGACGGAGCACAGATACGCAGTATTTT. Its translation: CASSSGRSTDTQYF.